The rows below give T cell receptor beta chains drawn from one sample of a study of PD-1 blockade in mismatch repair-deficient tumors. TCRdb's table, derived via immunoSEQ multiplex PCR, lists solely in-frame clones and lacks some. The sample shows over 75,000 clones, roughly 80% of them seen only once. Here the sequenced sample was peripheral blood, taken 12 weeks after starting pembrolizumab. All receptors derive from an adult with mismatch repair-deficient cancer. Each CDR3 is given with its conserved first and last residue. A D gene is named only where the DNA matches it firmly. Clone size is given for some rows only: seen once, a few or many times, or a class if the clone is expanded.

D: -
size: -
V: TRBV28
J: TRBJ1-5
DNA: TGTGCCAGCAGTTTAGACGCAGGGGGCAATCAGCCCCAGCATTTT
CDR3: CASSLDAGGNQPQHF

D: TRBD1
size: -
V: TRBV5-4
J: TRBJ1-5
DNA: TGTGCCAGCAGCCCAGGACAGGGGCCCAATCAGCCCCAGCATTTT
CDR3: CASSPGQGPNQPQHF

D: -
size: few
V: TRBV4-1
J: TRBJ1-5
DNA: TGCGCCAGCAGCCAAGATCGAACCCTTGCCCAGCATTTT
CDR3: CASSQDRTLAQHF

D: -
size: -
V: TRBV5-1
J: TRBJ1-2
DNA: TGCGCCAGCAGCTTGGGTCAGCAAGAGAACTATGGCTACACCTTC
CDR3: CASSLGQQENYGYTF

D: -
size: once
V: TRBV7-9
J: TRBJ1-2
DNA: TGTGCCAGCAGCTTAGGGCAGAAAATATACTATGGCTACACCTTC
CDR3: CASSLGQKIYYGYTF

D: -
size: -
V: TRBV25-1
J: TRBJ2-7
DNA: TGTGCCAGCAGACCCGGCGGGACCGGCGAGCAGTACTTC
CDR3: CASRPGGTGEQYF

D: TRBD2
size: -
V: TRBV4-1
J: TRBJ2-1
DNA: TGCGCCAGCAGCCGATTGGCCGGGACTAGCGGGATAAATGAGCAGTTCTTC
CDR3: CASSRLAGTSGINEQFF

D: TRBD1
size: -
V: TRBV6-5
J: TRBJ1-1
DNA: TGTGCCAGCAGTCGTCGACAGGGGCTGAACACTGAAGCTTTCTTT
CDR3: CASSRRQGLNTEAFF

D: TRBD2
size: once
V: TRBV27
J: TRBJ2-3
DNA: TGTGCCAGCAGTTTATGGGCCGGACTAGAGGATACGCAGTATTTT
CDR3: CASSLWAGLEDTQYF

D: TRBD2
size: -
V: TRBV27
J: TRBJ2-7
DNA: TGTGCCAGCAGGGGATACCTAGCGGCCAGCTCCTACGAGCAGTACTTC
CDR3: CASRGYLAASSYEQYF

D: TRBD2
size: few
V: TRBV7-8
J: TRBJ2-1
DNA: TGTGCCAGCACTAGCGGCAATGAGCAGTTCTTC
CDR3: CASTSGNEQFF

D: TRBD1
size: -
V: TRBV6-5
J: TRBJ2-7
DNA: TGTGCCAGCAGTCCCCGACAGGGGGCAGCGTACGAGCAGTACTTC
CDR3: CASSPRQGAAYEQYF

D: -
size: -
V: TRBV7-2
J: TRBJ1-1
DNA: TGTGCCAGCAGCTTAGAATCAGGGGACACTGAAGCTTTCTTT
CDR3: CASSLESGDTEAFF